The 14 T cell receptor beta chains below were found in one sample sequenced in a study of T cells in localized non-small cell lung cancer. TCRdb's table, derived via immunoSEQ multiplex PCR, lists solely in-frame clones and lacks some. The table has 35,000 to 50,000 clones, more than 85% seen once. Specimen: PBMCs, collected before any cancer treatment. The receptors stem from a woman between 35 and 75 years old with stage II lung adenocarcinoma.

V and J are TRBV6-1 and TRBJ1-2; D is unresolved. CDR3 size: 16 residues. Germline V lookup: CDR1 MNHNS, CDR2 SASEGT. V dropped 1 base and J dropped 0 bases, with 12 bases sitting between them. In DNA form, the CDR3 reads TGTGCCAGCAGTGAAGGGGTGGGTCAGGCTAACTATGGCTACACCTTC. It codes for CASSEGVGQANYGYTF.

The V gene is TRBV6-6, the J gene TRBJ1-4; D might be TRBD1 (6 bases). V was pared by 2 bases and J by 7 bases, with 11 bases between. The CDR3 has 14 amino acids. Germline-derived CDR1 and CDR2 are MNHNY and SVGAGI (reference sequence). The CDR3 region is CASSYDLDSEKLFF. CDR3 nucleotide sequence: TGTGCCAGCAGTTACGATTTGGACAGTGAAAAACTGTTTTTT.

The table lists this clone with a few counts. The chain has TRBV6-1 and TRBJ1-1, with 7 bases aligning to TRBD1. J lost 2 bases, V lost 6 bases, and 6 bases had no gene match. The germline V gene encodes CDR1 MNHNS and CDR2 SASEGT. The CDR3 contains 14 residues. The CDR3 loop reads CASRGGTANTEAFF. The CDR3 bases are TGTGCCAGCAGGGGGGGGACAGCAAACACTGAAGCTTTCTTT.

The chain combines TRBV18 with TRBJ1-4; TRBD1 is a possible D gene (5 bases). CDR1 is KGHSH and CDR2 is LQKENI in the germline V gene. The CDR3 totals 16 residues. The V gene lost 0 bases and the J gene lost 0 bases, with 8 bases spanning the gap. CDR3 coding DNA: TGTGCCAGCTCACCACCCCAGGGTGCAACTAATGAAAAACTGTTTTTT. Translated: CASSPPQGATNEKLFF.

V is TRBV7-2 and J is TRBJ1-4; no clear D. CDR3 length: 14 amino acids. Between the trimmed V and J ends, which lost 1 base and 7 bases, there was a span of 10 bases. Germline assignment: CDR1 SGHTA and CDR2 FQGNSA. The CDR3 spells CASSLGRDVEKLFF. The CDR3 DNA follows: TGTGCCAGCAGCTTAGGGCGGGATGTTGAAAAACTGTTTTTT.

The rearrangement joins TRBV18 to TRBJ2-7, with D possibly being TRBD2 (6 bases). The CDR3 runs to 14 residues. Per germline, CDR1 KGHSH and CDR2 LQKENI. Trimming cost V 0 bases and J 1 base, with 7 bases left between them. CDR3 bases: TGTGCCAGCTCACCACCTAGCGGTTCCTACGAGCAGTACTTC. Its protein product is CASSPPSGSYEQYF.

This chain connects TRBV5-6 to TRBJ2-5, with 8 bases aligning to TRBD2. This CDR3 contains 15 residues. The ends lost 4 bases at V and 3 bases at J; junction bases unmatched: 8. CDR1 and CDR2 from the germline V gene are SGHDT and YYEEEE. In DNA, the CDR3 is TGTGCCAGCAGCCCCTCTTGGACTAGCAAAGAGACCCAGTACTTC. This sequence encodes CASSPSWTSKETQYF.

This rearrangement joins TRBV7-2 to TRBJ2-3; D is unclear. The V gene's germline CDR1 is SGHTA and CDR2 FQGNSA. V lost 4 bases and J lost 10, with 12 bases in between. This CDR3 spans 12 amino acids. The DNA for the CDR3 is TGTGCCAGCAGCTCAGCCCGACCCCCGCAGTATTTT. Protein product: CASSSARPPQYF.

V gene TRBV7-7 combines with J gene TRBJ1-5; a weak D match, TRBD1 (5 bases). The germline CDR1 and CDR2 sequences are SSHAT and FNYEAQ (reference sequence). CDR3 length: 19 amino acids. The V gene lost 3 bases and the J gene lost 7 bases, with 28 bases spanning the gap. CDR3 nucleotides: TGTGCCAGCAGCTTCAGAGGGACCGGGTTGACCGTAGGTGGGCAGCCCCAGCATTTT. Protein: CASSFRGTGLTVGGQPQHF.

The rearrangement uses TRBV6-1 and TRBJ2-2; D is perhaps TRBD2 (6 bases). Trimming stripped 6 bases from V and 3 bases from J, with 11 bases between. CDR1 is MNHNS, CDR2 SASEGT, per germline. The CDR3 sequence is 14 residues long. The DNA for the CDR3 is TGTGCCAGCAGCCGGGGACTGGACACCGGGGAGCTGTTTTTT. Protein: CASSRGLDTGELFF.

This clone was detected a few times. The chain combines TRBV6-5 with TRBJ2-7; TRBD2 matches 7 bases. Germline CDR1 and CDR2: MNHEY and SVGAGI. V dropped 6 bases and J dropped 4; count of bases not matched to a gene: 6. The CDR3 is 13 amino acids. The CDR3 region is CASRRLAVYEQYF. The CDR3 nucleotides are TGTGCCAGCAGAAGACTAGCAGTATACGAGCAGTACTTC.

The chain uses TRBV7-7 and TRBJ2-5; 10 nucleotides line up with TRBD2. Germline loops: CDR1 SSHAT, CDR2 FNYEAQ (reference sequence). After removal of 5 bases from V and 5 bases from J, the junction contained 11 bases not matched to a gene. The CDR3 contains 16 residues. The CDR3 sequence is CASSPRGAGGYETQYF. The CDR3 coding sequence is TGTGCCAGCAGCCCTCGGGGAGCGGGGGGGTATGAGACCCAGTACTTC.

The chain combines TRBV5-1 with TRBJ1-2; TRBD1 matches 12 bases. The CDR3 spans 17 residues. Germline values: CDR1 SGHRS, CDR2 YFSETQ. With V trimmed by 4 bases and J by 2 bases, 9 bases remained unmatched. The CDR3 DNA sequence: TGCGCCAGCAGCCGGGGACAGGGGGCGATCAGCAACTATGGCTACACCTTC. Translation: CASSRGQGAISNYGYTF. Combining the CDR3 with reference TRBV5-1 and TRBJ1-2 gives the whole variable domain KAGVTQTPRYLIKTRGQQVTLSCSPISGHRSVSWYQQTPGQGLQFLFEYFSETQRNKGNFPGRFSGRQFSNSRSEMNVSTLELGDSALYLCASSRGQGAISNYGYTFGSGTRLTVV.

As concerns this clone: A far larger clone is one nucleotide away, so this likely arose from a read error. Distinct nucleotide sequences in the sample also encode this CDR3. This rearrangement joins TRBV5-6 to TRBJ1-6; TRBD1 might be the D (6 bases). Trimming took 6 bases from V and 7 from J, leaving 14 bases between them. CDR1 and CDR2 from the germline V gene are SGHDT and YYEEEE. This CDR3 region has 14 residues. CDR3 region: CASIRRGPNSPLHF. The CDR3 DNA reads as TGTGCCAGCATCCGCAGGGGACCGAATTCACCCCTCCACTTT.